Listed below are T cell receptor beta chains from one sample, sequenced in a study of T-cell reconstitution after alpha-beta-depleted transplantation in children. TCRdb processed the PCR reads anew with MiXCR; each CDR3 protein has one entry. Counted here are about 200,000 distinct CDR3 sequences, more than 14% occurring once; the ten biggest clones make up about 13%. This specimen consisted of PBMCs from the stem cell graft donor, obtained from the stem cell graft. The source of these receptors is a human donor who donated a stem cell graft to a child with acute lymphoblastic leukemia. CDR3s include the opening cysteine and the closing phenylalanine or tryptophan. D genes are given only for firm matches. Clone size is given as once, few, many, or a class for an expanded clone.

many	TRBV5-1	.	TRBJ2-5	TGCGCCAGCAGCTTCGCAGGTGGCCTCCAAGAGACCCAGTACTTC	CASSFAGGLQETQYF
many	TRBV12-3/TRBV12-4	.	TRBJ1-1	TGTGCCAGCAAACCCTATGCTGGGATGAGTACTGAAGCTTTCTTT	CASKPYAGMSTEAFF
many	TRBV10-3	TRBD1	TRBJ1-5	TGTGCCATCAGTACACAGGGGGGTCAGCCCCAGCATTTT	CAISTQGGQPQHF
many	TRBV7-8	TRBD2	TRBJ2-1	TGTGCCAGCAGCTTAGGGGCGGGAGGCACCTACAATGAGCAGTTCTTC	CASSLGAGGTYNEQFF
few	TRBV4-2	TRBD2	TRBJ2-7	TGTGCCAGCAGCCAACCACTTCTGGCTAGCGGGGACTCCTACGAGCAGTACTTC	CASSQPLLASGDSYEQYF
many	TRBV28	.	TRBJ2-1	TGTGCCAGCAGTCCTAGGAGCTCCTACAATGAGCAGTTCTTC	CASSPRSSYNEQFF
many	TRBV25-1	TRBD2	TRBJ2-2	TGTGCCAGTTACGCGGGACTAGCGGCTAACACCGGGGAGCTGTTTTTT	CASYAGLAANTGELFF
few	TRBV19	.	TRBJ1-2	TGTGCCAGTAGATGGTCCGGCGGTGGCTACACCTTC	CASRWSGGGYTF
many	TRBV20-1	TRBD1	TRBJ1-2	TGCAGTGCCTCCCGGGACAGGGCTGATGGCTACACCTTC	CSASRDRADGYTF
many	TRBV5-1	TRBD1	TRBJ1-2	TGCGCCAGCAGCTTCGACAGGGAGTTAAATGGCTACACCTTC	CASSFDRELNGYTF
many	TRBV7-9	.	TRBJ2-1	TGTGCCAGCAGCTTAGGCCCCCAGGCAAGCCCCCCCTACAATGAGCAGTTCTTC	CASSLGPQASPPYNEQFF